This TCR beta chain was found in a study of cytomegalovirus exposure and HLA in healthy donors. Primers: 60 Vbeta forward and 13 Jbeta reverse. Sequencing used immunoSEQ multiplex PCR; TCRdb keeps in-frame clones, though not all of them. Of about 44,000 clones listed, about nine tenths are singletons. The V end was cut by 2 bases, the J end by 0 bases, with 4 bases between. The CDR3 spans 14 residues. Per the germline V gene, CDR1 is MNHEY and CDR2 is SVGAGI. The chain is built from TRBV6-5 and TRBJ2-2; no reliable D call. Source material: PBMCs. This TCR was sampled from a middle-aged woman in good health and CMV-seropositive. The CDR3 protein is CASSYLTNTGELFF. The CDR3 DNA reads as TGTGCCAGCAGTTACCTTACGAACACCGGGGAGCTGTTTTTT.